This TCR beta chain was sequenced in a study of blood T cell repertoires in COVID-19 (TCRdb year 2020). Concerning the study at large: Samples from collaborators originated in the United States, Italy and Spain and spanned both the acute and convalescent phases of COVID-19. The prospective study material was composed of cDNA or gDNA derived from T cells, B-cell-depleted T cells, or PBMCs. A de-identified subject ID, COVID-19 status, age in years and sex were almost always included in the sample metadata. Where HLA class I and class II types were available, the types were taken from metadata supplied by the sample provider, not from assay-based typing. The repertoires were released in a freely available public database intended as a resource for research on the immune response to SARS-CoV-2. Samples were obtained from the ongoing ImmuneRACE study (first 160 participants) and from 950 to 1,500 subjects provided by 6 global collaborators. Deeply sampled blood TCRbeta repertoires from subjects exposed to, actively infected with, or recovered from COVID-19 were included in the dataset. Study-wide conclusions, independent of this receptor: How much clinical and demographic metadata was included differed by source and by participant, and the metadata was provided uncurated.

The collaborating institutions used their own protocols to collect whole blood in K2EDTA tubes. For TCRbeta analysis, collaborator samples were shipped as frozen whole blood, as isolated PBMCs, or as DNA extracted from either sample type. TCRbeta CDR3 regions were amplified from genomic DNA by means of the immunoSEQ Assay, a bias-controlled multiplex PCR. Per the original workflow: The number of nucleated cells in each sample was estimated from the amplification of reference gene primers within the assay. To quantify the absolute abundance of each unique TCRbeta CDR3 rearrangement, sequence reads were collapsed and filtered. For each sample, productive Simpson clonality was calculated by taking the square root of Simpson's diversity index across productive rearrangements. Entries here come from immuneACCESS through TCRdb and include only in-frame sequences with V and J called. Some clones fail to appear in such tables; in the studies checked, an unresolved V gene covers under half of the shortfall, and the cause of the remainder is unknown. V, J and clone size derive from that table, while D and trimming were established from the DNA sequence. This sample holds fewer than 130,000 clones; 75% to 80% were observed only once. The ten largest account for under 20% of the sample.

To note about this clone: Its antigen is unknown. No much larger clone is present one base from it, and per-base qualities are unavailable.

Including the terminal cysteine and phenylalanine, the CDR3 comprises 15 residues. Solely the CDR3 DNA is kept, with 45 bases framed from the first base. In the germline V gene, CDR1 corresponds to SGHVS and CDR2 to FNYEAQ. V gives up 5 bases and J gives up 1 base, and the segment between their germline ends measures 13 bases. The chain is assembled from TRBV7-6 and TRBJ2-3; perhaps TRBD2 is the D gene, with 6 bases matching. The origin of this receptor is an elderly woman with active or convalescent COVID-19. The sample consisted of peripheral blood. The CDR3 has the sequence CASSQRAGRTDTQYF. The nucleotides read TGTGCCAGCAGCCAGAGGGCGGGACGCACAGATACGCAGTATTTT. When the CDR3 is completed using the reference TRBV7-6 and TRBJ2-3 genes on either side, the full variable domain is GAGVSQSPRYKVTKRGQDVALRCDPISGHVSLYWYRQALGQGPEFLTYFNYEAQQDKSGLPNDRFSAERPEGSISTLTIQRTEQRDSAMYRCASSQRAGRTDTQYFGPGTRLTVL.